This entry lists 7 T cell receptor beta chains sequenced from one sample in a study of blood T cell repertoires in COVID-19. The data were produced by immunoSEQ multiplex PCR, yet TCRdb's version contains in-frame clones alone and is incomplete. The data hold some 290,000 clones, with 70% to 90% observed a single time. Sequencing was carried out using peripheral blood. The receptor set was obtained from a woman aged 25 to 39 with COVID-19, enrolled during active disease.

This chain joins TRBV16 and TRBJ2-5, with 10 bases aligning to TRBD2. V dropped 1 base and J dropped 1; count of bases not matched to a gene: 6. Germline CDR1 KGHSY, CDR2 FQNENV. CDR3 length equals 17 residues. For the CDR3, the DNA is TGTGCCAGCAGCCAATTTCGTCCTAGCGGGAGCCAAGAGACCCAGTACTTC. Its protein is CASSQFRPSGSQETQYF.

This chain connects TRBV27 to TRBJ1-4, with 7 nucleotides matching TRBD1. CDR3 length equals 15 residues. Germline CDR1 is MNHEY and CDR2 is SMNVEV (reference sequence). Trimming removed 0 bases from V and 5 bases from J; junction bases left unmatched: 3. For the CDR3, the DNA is TGTGCCAGCAGTTTATCGGCGACAGGGAATGAAAAACTGTTTTTT. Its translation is CASSLSATGNEKLFF. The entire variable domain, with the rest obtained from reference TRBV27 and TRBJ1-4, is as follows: EAQVTQNPRYLITVTGKKLTVTCSQNMNHEYMSWYRQDPGLGLRQIYYSMNVEVTDKGDVPEGYKVSRKEKRNFPLILESPSPNQTSLYFCASSLSATGNEKLFFGSGTQLSVL.

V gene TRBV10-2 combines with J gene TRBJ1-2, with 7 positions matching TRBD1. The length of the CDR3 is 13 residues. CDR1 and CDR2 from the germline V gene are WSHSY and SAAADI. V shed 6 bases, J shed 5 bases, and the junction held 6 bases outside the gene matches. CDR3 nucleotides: TGCGCCAGCAGCGACAGGGTAAATTATGGCTACACCTTC. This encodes CASSDRVNYGYTF.

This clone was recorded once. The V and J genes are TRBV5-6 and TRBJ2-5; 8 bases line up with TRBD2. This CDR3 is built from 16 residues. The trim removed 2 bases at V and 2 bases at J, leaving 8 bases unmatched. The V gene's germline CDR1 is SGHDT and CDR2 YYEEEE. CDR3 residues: CASSFLSGGPQETQYF. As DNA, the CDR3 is TGTGCCAGCAGCTTCCTCAGCGGGGGTCCACAAGAGACCCAGTACTTC.

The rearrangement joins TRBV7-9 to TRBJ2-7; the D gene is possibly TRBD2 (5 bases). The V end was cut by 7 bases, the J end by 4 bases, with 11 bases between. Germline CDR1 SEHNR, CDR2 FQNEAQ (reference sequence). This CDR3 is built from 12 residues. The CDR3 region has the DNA TGTGCCAGCATCCAAGAGGGATACGAGCAGTACTTC. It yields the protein CASIQEGYEQYF.

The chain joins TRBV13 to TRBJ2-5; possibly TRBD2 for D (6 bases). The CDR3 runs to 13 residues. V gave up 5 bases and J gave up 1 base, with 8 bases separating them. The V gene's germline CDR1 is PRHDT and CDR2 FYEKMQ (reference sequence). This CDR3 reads CASSEGLQETQYF. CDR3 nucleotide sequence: TGTGCCAGCAGCGAGGGACTCCAAGAGACCCAGTACTTC.

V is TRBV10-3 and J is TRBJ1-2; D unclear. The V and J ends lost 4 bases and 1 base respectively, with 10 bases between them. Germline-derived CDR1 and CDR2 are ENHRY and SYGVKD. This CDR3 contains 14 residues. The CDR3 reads CAISVSGLNYGYTF. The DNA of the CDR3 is TGTGCCATCAGTGTTAGCGGACTTAACTATGGCTACACCTTC.